This T cell receptor beta chain appears in the sequencing data of a study of cytotoxic CD8 clonotypes in ibrutinib-treated CLL. This CDR3 spans 12 amino acids. The V end lost 5 bases, the J end lost 2 bases, and 6 bases lay between the germline ends. The germline CDR1 and CDR2 sequences are SGHAT and FQNNGV. Generated by immunoSEQ multiplex PCR, the TCRdb table keeps only in-frame clones and is missing some. The table records roughly 20,000 clones, about 68% of them present only once. Sample: PBMCs, taken before ibrutinib treatment. This chain joins TRBV11-2 and TRBJ2-5; D remains ambiguous. This clonotype was sampled from a human donor with chronic lymphocytic leukemia. CDR3: CASSQTQETQYF. CDR3 nucleotides: TGTGCCAGCAGCCAAACACAAGAGACCCAGTACTTC.